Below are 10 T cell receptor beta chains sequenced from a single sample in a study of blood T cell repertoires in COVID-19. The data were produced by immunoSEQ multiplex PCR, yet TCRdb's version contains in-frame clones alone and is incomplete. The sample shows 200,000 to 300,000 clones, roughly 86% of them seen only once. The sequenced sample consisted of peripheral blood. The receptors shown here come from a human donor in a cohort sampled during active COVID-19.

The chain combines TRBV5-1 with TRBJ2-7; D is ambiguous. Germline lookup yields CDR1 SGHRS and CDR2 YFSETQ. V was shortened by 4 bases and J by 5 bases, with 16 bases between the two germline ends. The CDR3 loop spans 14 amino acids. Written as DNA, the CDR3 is TGCGCCAGCAGCCCCGTAGACCGGGTCGACGAGCAGTACTTC. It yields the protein CASSPVDRVDEQYF.

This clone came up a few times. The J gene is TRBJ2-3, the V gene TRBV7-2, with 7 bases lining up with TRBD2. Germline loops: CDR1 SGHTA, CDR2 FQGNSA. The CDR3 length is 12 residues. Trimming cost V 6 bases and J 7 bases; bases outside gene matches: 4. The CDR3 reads CASRATSNTQYF. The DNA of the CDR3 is TGTGCCAGCAGGGCGACTAGCAATACGCAGTATTTT.

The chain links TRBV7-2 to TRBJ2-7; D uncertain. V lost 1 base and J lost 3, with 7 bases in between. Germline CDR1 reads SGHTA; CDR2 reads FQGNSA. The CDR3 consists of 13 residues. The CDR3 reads CASSLGGRYEQYF. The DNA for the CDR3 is TGTGCCAGCAGCTTAGGCGGCCGCTACGAGCAGTACTTC.

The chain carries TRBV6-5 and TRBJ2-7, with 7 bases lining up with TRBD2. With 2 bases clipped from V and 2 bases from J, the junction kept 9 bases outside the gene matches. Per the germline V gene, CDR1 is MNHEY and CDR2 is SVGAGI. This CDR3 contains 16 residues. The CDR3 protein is CASSYRFSGTAYEQYF. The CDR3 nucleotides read TGTGCCAGCAGTTACAGGTTCAGCGGGACCGCCTACGAGCAGTACTTC.

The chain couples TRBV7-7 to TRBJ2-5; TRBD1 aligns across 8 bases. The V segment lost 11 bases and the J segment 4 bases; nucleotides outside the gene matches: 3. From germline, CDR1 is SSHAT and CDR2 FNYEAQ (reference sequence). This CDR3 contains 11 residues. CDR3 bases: TGTGCCTATGACAGGGGAGAGACCCAGTACTTC. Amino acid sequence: CAYDRGETQYF.

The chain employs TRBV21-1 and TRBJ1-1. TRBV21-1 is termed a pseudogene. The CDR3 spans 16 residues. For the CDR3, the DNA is TGTGCCAGCAGCAAAGTTGGCCGGGGAGGGCACACTGAAGCTTTCTTT. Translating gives CASSKVGRGGHTEAFF.

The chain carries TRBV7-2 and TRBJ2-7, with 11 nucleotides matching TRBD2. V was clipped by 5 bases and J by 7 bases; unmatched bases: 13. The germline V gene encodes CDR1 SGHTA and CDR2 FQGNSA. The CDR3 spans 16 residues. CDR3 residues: CASSRAPTSGAEEQYF. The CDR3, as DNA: TGTGCCAGCAGCAGGGCCCCGACTAGCGGGGCGGAAGAGCAGTACTTC.

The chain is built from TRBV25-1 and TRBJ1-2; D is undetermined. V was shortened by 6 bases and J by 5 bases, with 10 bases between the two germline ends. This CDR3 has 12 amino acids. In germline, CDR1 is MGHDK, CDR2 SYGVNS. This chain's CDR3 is CASRVAGYGYTF. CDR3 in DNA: TGTGCCAGCAGGGTCGCGGGATATGGCTACACCTTC.

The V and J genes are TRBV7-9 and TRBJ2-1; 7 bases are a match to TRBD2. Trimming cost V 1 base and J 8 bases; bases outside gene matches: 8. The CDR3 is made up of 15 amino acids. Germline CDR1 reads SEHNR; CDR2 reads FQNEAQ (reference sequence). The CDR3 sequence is CASSLVSAGEHEQFF. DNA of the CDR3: TGTGCCAGCAGCTTAGTTAGTGCGGGGGAGCATGAGCAGTTCTTC.

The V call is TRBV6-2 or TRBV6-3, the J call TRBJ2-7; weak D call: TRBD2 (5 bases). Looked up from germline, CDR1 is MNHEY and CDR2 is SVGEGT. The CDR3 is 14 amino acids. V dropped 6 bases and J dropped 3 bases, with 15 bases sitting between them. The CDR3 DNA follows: TGTGCCAGCAGCCTTCCGAACGGGATCTACGAGCAGTACTTC. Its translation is CASSLPNGIYEQYF.